The rows below give T cell receptor beta chains drawn from one sample of a study of T cells after yellow fever vaccination. Via MiXCR, TCRdb re-called the 5' RACE reads, giving one row per CDR3 protein. The sample contains about 63,000 distinct CDR3 sequences, 6.5% to 8% of which appear only once. This specimen consisted of CD8+ T cells sorted from PBMCs, obtained 15 days after the yellow fever booster vaccination. These receptors all come from a man younger than 40 who received the YFV17D yellow fever vaccine. Each CDR3 is given with its conserved first and last residue. D genes are given only for firm matches. The size entry is marked missing in some rows and otherwise reads once, few, many or a size class.

- | TRBJ2-2 | many | TRBV6-4 | TGTGCCAGCAGTGAAGCCCAGGGAACCGGGGAGCTGTTTTTT | CASSEAQGTGELFF
- | TRBJ2-2 | many | TRBV7-9 | TGTGCCAGCAGCTTGATTAGCAGGCCCGGGGAGCTGTTTTTT | CASSLISRPGELFF
TRBD1 | TRBJ2-1 | - | TRBV30 | TGTGCCTGGAGTCGACCCGGGACAGGGTACTACAATGAGCAGTTCTTC | CAWSRPGTGYYNEQFF
- | TRBJ2-1 | many | TRBV7-6 | TGTGCCAGCGCCCCCGGGGCGGGCTCCTACAATGAGCAGTTCTTC | CASAPGAGSYNEQFF
TRBD1 | TRBJ2-1 | many | TRBV7-2 | TGTGCCAGCAGCTTCGGACAGGCTGAGCAGTTCTTC | CASSFGQAEQFF
- | TRBJ2-1 | - | TRBV7-2 | TGTGCCAGCGGGGGTGTAGGGAATGAGCAGTTCTTC | CASGGVGNEQFF
TRBD2 | TRBJ2-7 | many | TRBV11-2 | TGTGCCAGCAGCTTATACCCCATTCTAGCGGATTCAGCCTACGAGCAGTACTTC | CASSLYPILADSAYEQYF
- | TRBJ2-4 | many | TRBV7-6 | TGTGCCAGCAGCTTAGTCAGCGAGCAAAACATTCAGTACTTC | CASSLVSEQNIQYF
- | TRBJ2-7 | many | TRBV7-2 | TGTGCCAGCAGCTTAGCAGATACCTACGAGCAGTACTTC | CASSLADTYEQYF
TRBD2 | TRBJ2-1 | few | TRBV11-3 | TGTGCCAGCAGCCAGGGACTAGCGGGATATATCGAGCAGTTCTTC | CASSQGLAGYIEQFF
- | TRBJ2-5 | - | TRBV7-6 | TGTGCCAGCAGCTCCAGGTCTCTAGGAGGCCCGGAGACCCAGTACTTC | CASSSRSLGGPETQYF
TRBD1 | TRBJ1-2 | - | TRBV24-1 | TGTGCCACCAGTGATGGGAGGGACAGGGAAGGGACTTCTAACTATGGCTACACCTTC | CATSDGRDREGTSNYGYTF
- | TRBJ1-2 | many | TRBV7-2 | TGTGCCAGCAGCTTGGACGCCTCAGCGGGGCAGGGCTACACCTTC | CASSLDASAGQGYTF
- | TRBJ1-2 | many | TRBV27 | TGTGCCAGCAGCTGGCAGAGAAACTATGGCTACACCTTC | CASSWQRNYGYTF
TRBD1 | TRBJ2-7 | many | TRBV19 | TGTGCCAGTAGTGTCCTATGGACAGGGTCGTCCTCCGAGCAGTACTTC | CASSVLWTGSSSEQYF
- | TRBJ2-2 | many | TRBV6-5 | TGTGCCAGCAGTTATGTCAAGGGGCCCGCCGGGGAGCTGTTTTTT | CASSYVKGPAGELFF
- | TRBJ2-1 | many | TRBV29-1 | TGCAGCGTCCCTTGGGCGGGTTACTCCTACAATGAGCAGTTCTTC | CSVPWAGYSYNEQFF
TRBD1 | TRBJ2-2 | many | TRBV2 | TGTGCCAGCAGACCCAAGACAGGGGTCACCGGGGAGCTGTTTTTT | CASRPKTGVTGELFF
TRBD2 | TRBJ2-2 | many | TRBV7-9 | TGTGCCAGCAGCTTTCCCCCTAGCGGGAGCACCGGGGAGCTGTTTTTT | CASSFPPSGSTGELFF
TRBD1 | TRBJ2-7 | many | TRBV5-6 | TGTGCCAGCAGCGGCGGGACAGGGTATGGCTACGAGCAGTACTTC | CASSGGTGYGYEQYF
- | TRBJ2-7 | many | TRBV5-6 | TGTGCCAGCAGCTTCGGTAGAGGGGACGAGCAGTACTTC | CASSFGRGDEQYF
- | TRBJ1-6 | few | TRBV7-8 | TGTGCCAGCAGCCGATCCGGGGGACCCAATTCACCCCTCCACTTT | CASSRSGGPNSPLHF
TRBD1 | TRBJ2-5 | many | TRBV7-9 | TGTGCCAGCAGCCCGGACAGGCGGCAAGAGACCCAGTACTTC | CASSPDRRQETQYF
TRBD2 | TRBJ2-1 | many | TRBV12-3/TRBV12-4 | TGTGCCAGCAGGAGACTAGCGGGAGTCCGTAATGAGCAGTTCTTC | CASRRLAGVRNEQFF
TRBD2 | TRBJ2-5 | many | TRBV15 | TGTGCCACCAGCAGAGAACGGGGACTAGCGGGATGGGAGACCCAGTACTTC | CATSRERGLAGWETQYF
- | TRBJ2-1 | many | TRBV27 | TGTGCCAGCAGGCCGGGATCCCCCCACAATGAGCAGTTCTTC | CASRPGSPHNEQFF
- | TRBJ2-5 | many | TRBV7-8 | TGTGCCAGCAGCTTAGAGGGGCGGGGCGCGTACCAAGAGACCCAGTACTTC | CASSLEGRGAYQETQYF
TRBD2 | TRBJ2-7 | many | TRBV29-1 | TGCAGCGTTCGCAGCGGGATAACCTACGAGCAGTACTTC | CSVRSGITYEQYF
- | TRBJ2-3 | few | TRBV29-1 | TGCAGCGTTGGACAGGAAAACACAGATACGCAGTATTTT | CSVGQENTDTQYF
TRBD2 | TRBJ2-1 | many | TRBV5-6 | TGTGCCAGCAGCTCCGGGACTAGCGGGAACGGTGAGCAGTTCTTC | CASSSGTSGNGEQFF
TRBD2 | TRBJ2-1 | few | TRBV20-1 | TGCAGTGCTAGGTCTAAGTCTAGCGGATTCTACAATGAGCAGTTCTTC | CSARSKSSGFYNEQFF
- | TRBJ2-6 | - | TRBV5-6 | TGTGCCAGCAGCGGTACAGATCAGGGGGCCAACGTCCTGACTTTC | CASSGTDQGANVLTF
- | TRBJ2-5 | - | TRBV4-2 | TGTGCCAGCAGCCAAGAGGTGGCTGGCGGAGGAGAGACCCAGTACTTC | CASSQEVAGGGETQYF
- | TRBJ2-5 | many | TRBV5-6 | TGTGCCAGCAGCTCCAAAGGCCACCAAGAGACCCAGTACTTC | CASSSKGHQETQYF
- | TRBJ2-2 | - | TRBV27 | TGTGCCAGCAGTTTAGTCCCCACGTCAGCCGGGGAGCTGTTTTTT | CASSLVPTSAGELFF
- | TRBJ1-4 | many | TRBV12-3/TRBV12-4 | TGTGCCAGCAGTTTAGGAGGCCGTACTAATGAAAAACTGTTTTTT | CASSLGGRTNEKLFF
- | TRBJ1-1 | many | TRBV24-1 | TGTGCCACCAACCCGACAAGCCGCACTGAAGCTTTCTTT | CATNPTSRTEAFF
- | TRBJ2-7 | many | TRBV9 | TGTGCCAGCAGCGTAGACGGGATCTACTCCTACGAGCAGTACTTC | CASSVDGIYSYEQYF
TRBD2 | TRBJ2-1 | many | TRBV4-3 | TGCGCCAGCAGCCAAGAACTAGCGGGAGGGTACAATGAGCAGTTCTTC | CASSQELAGGYNEQFF
TRBD1 | TRBJ2-7 | few | TRBV5-4 | TGTGCCAGCAGCCGGGGACAGTCTCCCTACGAGCAGTACTTC | CASSRGQSPYEQYF
- | TRBJ2-1 | many | TRBV9 | TGTGCCAGCAGTGGGGGCTCCTACAATGAGCAGTTCTTC | CASSGGSYNEQFF
- | TRBJ1-2 | many | TRBV14 | TGTGCCAGCAGCCAAGATATCGACAGTATTTACTATGGCTACACCTTC | CASSQDIDSIYYGYTF